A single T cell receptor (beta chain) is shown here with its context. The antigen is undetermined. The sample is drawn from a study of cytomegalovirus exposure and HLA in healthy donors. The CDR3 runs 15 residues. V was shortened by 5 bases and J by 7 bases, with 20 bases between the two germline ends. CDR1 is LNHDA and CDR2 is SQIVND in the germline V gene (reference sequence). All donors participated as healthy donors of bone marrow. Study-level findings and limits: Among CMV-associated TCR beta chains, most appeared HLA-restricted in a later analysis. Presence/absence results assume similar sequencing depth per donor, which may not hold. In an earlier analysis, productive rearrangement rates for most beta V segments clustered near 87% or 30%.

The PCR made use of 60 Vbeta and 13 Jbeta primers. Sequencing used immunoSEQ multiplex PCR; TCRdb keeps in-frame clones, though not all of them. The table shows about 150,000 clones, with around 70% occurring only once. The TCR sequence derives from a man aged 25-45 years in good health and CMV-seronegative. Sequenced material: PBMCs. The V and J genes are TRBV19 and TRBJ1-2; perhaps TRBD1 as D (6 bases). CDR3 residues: CASSASGAKDFGYTF. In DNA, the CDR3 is TGTGCCAGTAGTGCCTCAGGGGCCAAAGACTTTGGCTACACCTTC. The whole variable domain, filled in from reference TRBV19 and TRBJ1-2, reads DGGITQSPKYLFRKEGQNVTLSCEQNLNHDAMYWYRQDPGQGLRLIYYSQIVNDFQKGDIAEGYSVSREKKESFPLTVTSAQKNPTAFYLCASSASGAKDFGYTFGSGTRLTVV.